The 23 T cell receptor beta chains presented below share a single source sample, sequenced in a study of radiotherapy plus CTLA-4 blockade in lung cancer. Assay used: immunoSEQ multiplex PCR; TCRdb lists only in-frame clones, some missing. The sample has about 73,000 clones, around 87% seen once. Sequencing was performed on peripheral blood, taken from a patient treated with radiotherapy plus ipilimumab. These TCRs come from a human donor with non-small cell lung cancer that progressed on radiotherapy plus ipilimumab.

The chain couples TRBV5-1 to TRBJ2-5; tentative D call: TRBD1 (6 bases). There are 14 residues in the CDR3. V was shortened by 6 bases and J by 1 base, with 13 bases between the two germline ends. CDR1 and CDR2 (germline): SGHRS, YFSETQ. This chain's CDR3 is CASNSGTFQETQYF. The CDR3 DNA reads as TGCGCCAGCAACTCCGGGACATTCCAAGAGACCCAGTACTTC.

This clone appeared a few times. V usage is TRBV12-5 and J usage is TRBJ2-7, with 7 bases identical to TRBD2. The germline V gene encodes CDR1 LGHNT and CDR2 FRNRAP. V shed 0 bases, J shed 0 bases, and the junction held 8 bases outside the gene matches. The length of the CDR3 is 17 residues. The CDR3 sequence is CASGLVRAGLISYEQYV. The CDR3 DNA is TGTGCTAGTGGTTTGGTAAGAGCGGGACTCATCTCCTACGAGCAGTACGTC.

V gene TRBV9 combines with J gene TRBJ1-1, with unresolved D. Germline lookup yields CDR1 SGDLS and CDR2 YYNGEE. CDR3 length: 13 amino acids. V shed 7 bases and J shed 0 bases, with 10 bases lying between them. Written as DNA, the CDR3 is TGTGCCAGCGGAAAACTGATGAACACTGAAGCTTTCTTT. This sequence encodes CASGKLMNTEAFF.

The gene calls are TRBV28 and TRBJ2-7; D could derive from TRBD1 or TRBD2 (5 bases each). Trimming left V 2 bases short and J 3 bases short, with 26 bases between. Germline assignment: CDR1 MDHEN and CDR2 SYDVKM. The CDR3 spans 19 residues. CDR3 sequence reads: CASSLVVGDRQGQFYEQYF. In nucleotides, the CDR3 is TGTGCCAGCAGTTTAGTGGTCGGGGACCGGCAGGGCCAATTCTACGAGCAGTACTTC.

The chain joins TRBV19 to TRBJ1-1; D perhaps matches TRBD1 (6 bases). Trimming removed 5 bases from V and 7 bases from J, with 14 bases in between. The length of the CDR3 is 13 residues. Germline loops: CDR1 LNHDA, CDR2 SQIVND (reference sequence). CDR3 in amino acids: CASSLPGASEAFF. The CDR3 region has the DNA TGTGCCAGTAGTCTCCCGGGGGCAAGTGAAGCTTTCTTT.

This chain connects TRBV9 to TRBJ2-5; maybe TRBD1 (8 bases). The germline V and J ends were trimmed by 7 bases and 5 bases, with 18 bases remaining between them. Germline V gene lookup returns CDR1 SGDLS and CDR2 YYNGEE. The CDR3 is made up of 14 amino acids. CDR3 DNA: TGTGCCAGCCAGCAGGGGGCGGGAGTGGAGACCCAGTACTTC. It codes for CASQQGAGVETQYF.

V usage is TRBV28 and J usage is TRBJ2-7; no reliable D call. The CDR3 is 12 residues long. Germline V CDR1 and CDR2: MDHEN, SYDVKM. V was clipped by 4 bases and J by 6 bases, with 10 bases between them. CDR3 coding DNA: TGTGCCAGCAGTTCAAGTTTATCCGAGCAGTACTTC. Its translation is CASSSSLSEQYF.

The rearrangement links TRBV28 to TRBJ1-5, with 7 nucleotides matching TRBD1. This CDR3 contains 15 residues. CDR1 is MDHEN, CDR2 SYDVKM, per germline. After removal of 3 bases from V and 6 bases from J, the junction contained 8 bases not matched to a gene. CDR3 sequence (DNA): TGTGCCAGCAGTTTGTCGGACAGGCTTTTTCAGCCCCAGCATTTT. Its protein is CASSLSDRLFQPQHF.

The chain recombines TRBV27 with TRBJ2-1, with TRBD2 matching over 15 bases. This CDR3 comprises 16 residues. Germline V gives CDR1 MNHEY, CDR2 SMNVEV (reference sequence). V shed 4 bases, J shed 15 bases, and the junction held 13 bases outside the gene matches. CDR3 in DNA: TGTGCCAGCAGTTCGAGTAGCCTCGGACTAGCGGGAGGGTTGTTCTTC. This gives the protein CASSSSSLGLAGGLFF.

The rearrangement joins TRBV28 to TRBJ1-2; D possibly corresponds to TRBD1 (5 bases). The CDR3 covers 13 residues. The germline V gene has CDR1 MDHEN and CDR2 SYDVKM. Trimming took 5 bases from V and 5 from J, leaving 12 bases between them. The CDR3 coding sequence is TGTGCCAGCAGTCAGCGACGGGGGTATGGCTACACCTTC. This encodes CASSQRRGYGYTF.

This clone has a single count. This chain joins TRBV6-1 and TRBJ2-7, with D possibly matching TRBD1 (5 bases). The CDR3 spans 16 residues. Germline loops: CDR1 MNHNS, CDR2 SASEGT. Trimming took 6 bases from V and 7 from J, leaving 25 bases between them. The CDR3 nucleotides are TGTGCCAGCAGCGAACAGGATGCTGAGTGGTGGGGAGAGCAGTACTTC. Translated, it gives CASSEQDAEWWGEQYF.

The rearrangement uses TRBV6-6 and TRBJ2-1; 11 bases map to TRBD2. This CDR3 has 16 residues. CDR1 and CDR2 (germline): MNHNY, SVGAGI (reference sequence). V was pared by 5 bases and J by 2 bases, with 5 bases of the junction left unmatched. This CDR3 reads CASSLIAGGAYNEQFF. CDR3 in DNA: TGTGCCAGCAGTCTCATAGCGGGAGGGGCCTACAATGAGCAGTTCTTC.

This clone has a handful of counts. This rearrangement joins TRBV6-1 to TRBJ2-7; TRBD2 matches at 11 bases. The ends lost 7 bases at V and 7 bases at J; junction bases unmatched: 9. Germline V gives CDR1 MNHNS, CDR2 SASEGT. The CDR3 has 14 residues. CDR3 sequence: CASKDSGRAAEQYV. DNA of the CDR3: TGTGCCAGCAAGGATAGCGGGAGGGCCGCGGAGCAGTACGTC.

This rearrangement joins TRBV10-3 to TRBJ1-2; TRBD1 matches 9 bases. CDR3 length: 17 amino acids. Trimming at V came to 0 bases and at J to 1 base, leaving 6 bases not matched to a gene. Germline CDR1 and CDR2: ENHRY and SYGVKD. As DNA, the CDR3 is TGTGCCATCAGTGAGTCACTGACAGGGGGATATAACTATGGCTACACCTTC. This sequence encodes CAISESLTGGYNYGYTF.

V gene TRBV28 combines with J gene TRBJ1-2; D not certain. CDR1 is MDHEN and CDR2 is SYDVKM in the germline V gene. The CDR3 length is 13 residues. V was clipped by 7 bases and J by 4 bases, with 13 bases between them. CDR3 residues: CASTLSGGYGYTF. The CDR3 nucleotides are TGTGCCAGCACCCTCTCGGGAGGCTATGGCTACACCTTC.

This chain links TRBV6-1 with TRBJ2-3, with D maybe TRBD1 (5 bases). Germline V gene lookup returns CDR1 MNHNS and CDR2 SASEGT. Trimming removed 4 bases at V and 0 bases at J, with 17 bases between. The CDR3 runs 17 residues. DNA of the CDR3: TGTGCCAGCAGTGGGGGCTTTATGATTTCTAGCACAGATACGCAGTATTTT. Translated: CASSGGFMISSTDTQYF.

This clone has more than one count but fewer than ten. The chain uses TRBV29-1 and TRBJ2-7; 9 bases fit TRBD2. V lost 1 base to trimming and J lost 2 bases; unmatched junction nucleotides: 0. The CDR3 length is 13 residues. Germline values: CDR1 SQVTM, CDR2 ANQGSEA. This CDR3 is CSVEGGRAYEQYF. CDR3 in DNA: TGCAGCGTTGAAGGCGGGAGGGCCTACGAGCAGTACTTC.

The V call is TRBV6-5, the J call TRBJ2-1, with 12 bases identical to TRBD2. Germline CDR1 reads MNHEY; CDR2 reads SVGAGI. This CDR3 has 16 amino acids. V lost 0 bases and J lost 7; bases outside the gene matches: 4. The CDR3 loop reads CASSYSGLAGRNEQFF. CDR3 sequence (DNA): TGTGCCAGCAGTTACTCCGGACTAGCGGGAAGGAATGAGCAGTTCTTC.

The rearrangement links TRBV7-3 to TRBJ2-5; D call uncertain. Trimming cost V 5 bases and J 0 bases, with 4 bases left between them. The germline V gene has CDR1 SGHTA and CDR2 FQGTGA. There are 12 residues in the CDR3. CDR3 nucleotide sequence: TGTGCCAGCAGCCCGAACCAAGAGACCCAGTACTTC. Amino acids: CASSPNQETQYF. Filled out from reference TRBV7-3 and TRBJ2-5, the complete variable domain reads GAGVSQTPSNKVTEKGKYVELRCDPISGHTALYWYRQSLGQGPEFLIYFQGTGAADDSGLPNDRFFAVRPEGSVSTLKIQRTERGDSAVYLCASSPNQETQYFGPGTRLLVL.

This chain connects TRBV28 to TRBJ1-2; TRBD1 aligns across 9 bases. CDR3 length equals 15 residues. Germline V lookup: CDR1 MDHEN, CDR2 SYDVKM. V dropped 8 bases and J dropped 4; count of bases not matched to a gene: 11. The chain's CDR3 is CASDLSGTGRYGYTF. The CDR3 DNA sequence: TGTGCCAGCGATCTAAGCGGGACAGGGCGCTATGGCTACACCTTC.

This chain uses TRBV7-2 with TRBJ2-7, with D possibly being TRBD2 (5 bases). Germline CDR1 is SGHTA and CDR2 is FQGNSA. V lost 5 bases and J lost 4, with 12 bases in between. CDR3 length equals 13 residues. The CDR3 sequence: CASSQRTPYEQYF. The CDR3 nucleotides are TGTGCCAGCAGCCAACGGACTCCGTACGAGCAGTACTTC. Based on the CDR3 plus reference TRBV7-2 and TRBJ2-7, the full variable domain is GAGVSQSPSNKVTEKGKDVELRCDPISGHTALYWYRQSLGQGLEFLIYFQGNSAPDKSGLPSDRFSAERTGGSVSTLTIQRTQQEDSAVYLCASSQRTPYEQYFGPGTRLTVT.

The rearrangement joins TRBV5-1 to TRBJ2-3, with D unclear. The germline V gene encodes CDR1 SGHRS and CDR2 YFSETQ. V was pared by 3 bases and J by 3 bases, with 8 bases between. This CDR3 region has 13 residues. The CDR3 reads CASSYSGTDTQYF. The CDR3, as DNA: TGCGCCAGCAGCTACAGTGGGACAGATACGCAGTATTTT.

The V gene is TRBV9, the J gene TRBJ2-3; the D gene is possibly TRBD1 (6 bases). Germline V gene data show CDR1 as SGDLS and CDR2 as YYNGEE. V was shortened by 0 bases and J by 4 bases, with 15 bases between the two germline ends. CDR3 length equals 16 residues. For the CDR3, the DNA is TGTGCCAGCAGCGTAGTTGGGGACACAGAGTCAGATACGCAGTATTTT. Encoded protein: CASSVVGDTESDTQYF.